This T cell receptor beta chain appears in the sequencing data of a study of blood T cell repertoires in COVID-19. As for the study in general: Some COVID-19 samples were acute and others convalescent; all came from the United States, Italy and Spain. T cells, B-cell-depleted T cells, or PBMCs provided the cDNA or gDNA that served as material.

Methods used by the authors: Estimates of nucleated cell counts were drawn from the amplification of reference gene primers. Profiled with immunoSEQ multiplex PCR; TCRdb holds only in-frame clones, not every one. The V and J calls and clone size come from that table; D and trimming were worked out from the DNA. In the table there are 110,000 to 150,000 clones, approximately 90% of which are singletons. Trimming took 4 bases from V and 5 from J; bases not matched to a gene: 6. In germline, CDR1 is SGHVS, CDR2 FQNEAQ. The CDR3 extends over 15 amino acids. The source of this sequence is an elderly woman with acute or convalescent COVID-19. The specimen sequenced was peripheral blood. The V and J genes are TRBV7-8 and TRBJ1-4; 8 bases align to TRBD1. The CDR3 spells CASSSRTGYNEKLFF. CDR3 bases: TGTGCCAGCAGCTCCAGGACAGGGTACAATGAAAAACTGTTTTTT.